The present entry profiles one T cell receptor beta chain with its context. Its antigen is currently unknown. This sample is part of a study of cytomegalovirus exposure and HLA in healthy donors. Regarding the study as a whole: In the roughly 130 validation repertoires, a later analysis found that first-cohort TCR clusters tended to co-occur.

Sequencing used immunoSEQ multiplex PCR; TCRdb keeps in-frame clones, though not all of them. Of roughly 73,000 clones in the sample, 94% were seen once. Germline assignment: CDR1 SGHKS and CDR2 YYEKEE (reference sequence). CDR3 size: 13 residues. V was clipped by 0 bases and J by 11 bases, with 15 bases between them. While the first cohort had around 700 subjects, the donors belonged to the separate validation cohort of roughly 130 subjects. The source material was PBMCs. This chain uses TRBV5-5 with TRBJ2-7; D possibly corresponds to TRBD2 (6 bases). The receptor was isolated from a man between 18 and 29 years old in good health and CMV-seropositive. DNA of the CDR3: TGTGCCAGCAGCTTGGGCGGGGTAGCCGGGGAGTACTTC. Encoded protein: CASSLGGVAGEYF.